The clone carrying this T cell receptor beta chain has just a few counts. The data were produced by immunoSEQ multiplex PCR, yet TCRdb's version contains in-frame clones alone and is incomplete. In the table there are some 2,500,000 clones, around 92% of which are singletons. This CDR3 has 13 amino acids. Per germline, CDR1 SGHRS and CDR2 YFSETQ. V was trimmed by 3 bases and J by 1 base, leaving 7 bases between them. This specimen comes from a study of shared clonotypes between healthy human individuals. Input material: naive CD4+ T cells from PBMCs. Subset indicated: CD45RA+ positively selected. This receptor was taken from a young man in good health. Some clones in this sample may be carry-over from other donors' samples. The J gene is TRBJ1-1, the V gene TRBV5-1; tentatively, D is TRBD1 (5 bases). Here the CDR3 DNA reads TGCGCCAGCAGCTCACAGGAGAACACTGAAGCTTTCTTT. Translated: CASSSQENTEAFF. The full variable domain, completed using reference TRBV5-1 and TRBJ1-1, is KAGVTQTPRYLIKTRGQQVTLSCSPISGHRSVSWYQQTPGQGLQFLFEYFSETQRNKGNFPGRFSGRQFSNSRSEMNVSTLELGDSALYLCASSSQENTEAFFGQGTRLTVV.